These 8 T cell receptor beta chains came from one sample sequenced in a study of regulatory T cells in long-lasting Graves disease. Arm-PCR of CDR3 regions and iRepertoire HTBI primers were used to build TCR beta libraries. MiXCR, applied by TCRdb to the multiplex PCR reads, yields one record per CDR3 protein. The sample lists some 420,000 distinct CDR3 sequences, around a fifth seen once, with 10% to 15% in the top ten. Sample time point: persistent/refractory GD, antithyroid drugs over 5 years with positive TRAb. PBMCs provided the RNA from which the TCR library was made. The sample consisted of peripheral blood mononuclear cells (PBMCs), taken when the disease was refractory, from a patient treated with antithyroid drugs. The receptor source for this set is a female donor with Graves disease.

The J gene is TRBJ1-2, the V gene TRBV9, with TRBD1 matching 8 bases. This CDR3 contains 15 residues. The germline V gene has CDR1 SGDLS and CDR2 YYNGEE. J lost 8 bases, V lost 0 bases, and 9 bases had no gene match. The CDR3 protein is CASSVGSGGARGYTF. CDR3 in DNA: TGTGCCAGCAGCGTAGGGTCAGGGGGCGCTAGGGGCTACACCTTC.

This clonotype was recorded a few times. V usage is TRBV7-2 and J usage is TRBJ2-7, with 7 bases fitting TRBD2. The CDR3 runs 15 residues. The germline V gene encodes CDR1 SGHTA and CDR2 FQGNSA. Trimming removed 1 base from V and 4 bases from J; junction bases left unmatched: 7. DNA for the CDR3: TGTGCCAGCAGCTTAGTGGGGGAGGGCCTTTACGAGCAGTACTTC. Protein sequence: CASSLVGEGLYEQYF. Based on the CDR3 plus reference TRBV7-2 and TRBJ2-7, the full variable domain is GAGVSQSPSNKVTEKGKDVELRCDPISGHTALYWYRQSLGQGLEFLIYFQGNSAPDKSGLPSDRFSAERTGGSVSTLTIQRTQQEDSAVYLCASSLVGEGLYEQYFGPGTRLTVT.

This clonotype was detected many times. The chain recombines TRBV5-5 with TRBJ1-2; 7 bases are shared with TRBD1. Germline V gene sequence: CDR1 SGHKS, CDR2 YYEKEE (reference sequence). This CDR3 has 17 residues. Trimming at V came to 4 bases and at J to 2 bases, leaving 14 bases not matched to a gene. CDR3: CASSQPLQGRKNYGYTF. CDR3 nucleotides: TGTGCCAGCAGCCAGCCTTTACAGGGGCGAAAGAACTATGGCTACACCTTC.

There are a few counts of this clonotype. The chain links TRBV2 to TRBJ1-5; D gene uncertain. CDR1 SNHLY and CDR2 FYNNEI come from the germline V gene. The CDR3 is made up of 13 amino acids. V was clipped by 7 bases and J by 5 bases, with 12 bases between them. CDR3 in amino acids: CASTKEWDQPQHF. CDR3 coding DNA: TGTGCCAGCACCAAGGAGTGGGATCAGCCCCAGCATTTT.

This clonotype was seen ten or more times. CDR3 loop: CAISDPNSEGDRGKNIQYF. The CDR3 nucleotides read TGTGCCATCAGTGACCCAAATTCTGAGGGGGACAGGGGCAAAAACATTCAGTACTTC. The chain uses TRBV10-3 and TRBJ2-4, with 10 positions matching TRBD1. Germline lookup yields CDR1 ENHRY and CDR2 SYGVKD. V shed 3 bases and J 3 bases; nucleotides not matched to a gene: 14. The CDR3 extends over 19 amino acids.

This clonotype has a count of ten or more. The V and J genes are TRBV13 and TRBJ1-2, with TRBD1 identical over 9 bases. CDR3 length equals 16 residues. Germline V lookup: CDR1 PRHDT, CDR2 FYEKMQ (reference sequence). The trim removed 5 bases at V and 8 bases at J, leaving 15 bases unmatched. DNA of the CDR3: TGTGCCAGCAGCCAATTTTCGGGGACAGGGAGGCTAGGCTACACCTTC. Protein: CASSQFSGTGRLGYTF.

This clonotype turned up a few times. The chain couples TRBV9 to TRBJ2-7; the D gene is possibly TRBD1 (6 bases). The CDR3 sequence is 14 residues long. The germline CDR1 and CDR2 sequences are SGDLS and YYNGEE. V lost 2 bases to trimming and J lost 5 bases, with 14 bases between them. The CDR3 loop reads CASSVSGTSHEQYF. DNA of the CDR3: TGTGCCAGCAGCGTTTCAGGGACATCTCACGAGCAGTACTTC. Drawing the rest from reference TRBV9 and TRBJ2-7, the complete variable domain is DSGVTQTPKHLITATGQRVTLRCSPRSGDLSVYWYQQSLDQGLQFLIQYYNGEERAKGNILERFSAQQFPDLHSELNLSSLELGDSALYFCASSVSGTSHEQYFGPGTRLTVT.

The chain carries TRBV4-3 and TRBJ1-5; D ambiguous. There are 13 residues in the CDR3. Germline V gene sequence: CDR1 LGHNA, CDR2 YSLEER. V was trimmed by 8 bases and J by 6 bases, leaving 14 bases between them. DNA for the CDR3: TGCGCCAGCCGCCCCGCTCGGGGTCAGCCCCAGCATTTT. Translating it yields CASRPARGQPQHF.